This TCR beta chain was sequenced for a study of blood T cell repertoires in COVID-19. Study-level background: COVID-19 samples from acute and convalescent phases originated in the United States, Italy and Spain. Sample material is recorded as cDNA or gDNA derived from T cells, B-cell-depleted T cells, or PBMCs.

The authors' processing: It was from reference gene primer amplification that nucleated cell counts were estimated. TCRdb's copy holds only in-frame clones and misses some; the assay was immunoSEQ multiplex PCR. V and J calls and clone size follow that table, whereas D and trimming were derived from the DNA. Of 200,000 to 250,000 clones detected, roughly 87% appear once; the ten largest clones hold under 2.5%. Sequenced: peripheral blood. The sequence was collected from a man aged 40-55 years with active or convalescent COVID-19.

The CDR3 here is CASSFKPGAFNPDTQYF. The CDR3 nucleotides read TGTGCCAGCAGTTTTAAGCCTGGGGCTTTTAATCCAGATACGCAGTATTTT. The rearrangement uses TRBV28 and TRBJ2-3; a weak D match, TRBD1 (5 bases). V was cut by 3 bases and J by 4 bases, with 20 bases left in between. This CDR3 spans 17 amino acids. Germline V lookup: CDR1 MDHEN, CDR2 SYDVKM.